This is a list of T cell receptor beta chains from one sample in a study of control samples from healthy donors and cancer patients. Clones were read by immunoSEQ multiplex PCR, and TCRdb kept only the in-frame ones, dropping some. Found here are tens of thousands of clones, 82% of them singletons; the top ten hold about a quarter. What was sequenced was PBMCs. These TCRs come from a man in his sixties with colorectal cancer. Each CDR3 is given with its conserved first and last residue. D genes are given only for firm matches. Only some rows state a clone size, as once, few, many or a class for expanded clones.

clone size,D gene,V gene,J gene,CDR3 protein,CDR3 DNA
-,TRBD1,TRBV5-1,TRBJ1-2,CASSLAGQGANGYTF,TGCGCCAGCAGCTTGGCCGGACAGGGGGCTAATGGCTACACCTTC
-,-,TRBV4-2,TRBJ1-1,CASSLPTGMNTEAFF,TGTGCCAGCAGCCTACCGACGGGAATGAACACTGAAGCTTTCTTT
-,-,TRBV2,TRBJ1-3,CASSLRNTIYF,TGTGCCAGCAGTTTAAGAAACACCATATATTTT
-,-,TRBV5-1,TRBJ1-2,CASSLDGGDGGYTF,TGCGCCAGCAGCTTGGATGGTGGGGACGGCGGCTACACCTTC
-,-,TRBV9,TRBJ2-1,CASSADTYNEQFF,TGTGCCAGCAGCGCTGACACCTACAATGAGCAGTTCTTC
-,TRBD2,TRBV6-5,TRBJ2-1,CATYFRSGGYNEQFF,TGTGCCACCTACTTCCGTAGCGGGGGGTACAATGAGCAGTTCTTC
once,-,TRBV5-4,TRBJ1-2,CASSLFQGLNYGYTF,TGTGCCAGCAGCTTGTTCCAAGGTCTTAACTATGGCTACACCTTC
-,-,TRBV6-2/TRBV6-3,TRBJ1-1,CASSDGVSRNTEAFF,TGTGCCAGCAGTGACGGGGTGTCAAGAAACACTGAAGCTTTCTTT
-,TRBD1,TRBV2,TRBJ1-1,CASSRTGTEAFF,TGTGCCAGCAGCAGGACAGGTACTGAAGCTTTCTTT
-,TRBD1,TRBV7-6,TRBJ2-4,CASSLIPDRGVIQYF,TGTGCCAGCAGCTTAATTCCGGACAGGGGTGTCATTCAGTACTTC
-,-,TRBV15,TRBJ2-3,CATSRADTQYF,TGTGCCACCAGCAGAGCAGATACGCAGTATTTT
once,-,TRBV2,TRBJ1-1,CASSEGGRAEAFF,TGTGCCAGCAGTGAAGGGGGCAGGGCTGAAGCTTTCTTT
few,TRBD1,TRBV5-1,TRBJ1-1,CASSLTGGNTEAFF,TGCGCCAGCAGTTTGACAGGGGGGAACACTGAAGCTTTCTTT
once,-,TRBV3-1/TRBV3-2,TRBJ1-1,CASSPGQINTEAFF,TGTGCCAGCAGCCCCGGACAGATTAACACTGAAGCTTTCTTT
-,-,TRBV30,TRBJ1-6,CAWSATAYSYNSPLHF,TGTGCCTGGAGTGCGACAGCCTACTCCTATAATTCACCCCTCCACTTT
-,TRBD1,TRBV9,TRBJ2-2,CASSLDRANTGELFF,TGTGCCAGCAGCCTAGACAGGGCGAACACCGGGGAGCTGTTTTTT
-,-,TRBV29-1,TRBJ1-6,CSVVEGGNSPLHF,TGCAGCGTTGTCGAGGGGGGGAATTCACCCCTCCACTTT
-,TRBD1,TRBV24-1,TRBJ1-2,CATSPSGTGVYGYTF,TGTGCCACCAGTCCCTCGGGGACAGGAGTCTATGGCTACACCTTC
few,TRBD1,TRBV19,TRBJ2-2,CASSRQGKNTGELFF,TGTGCCAGTAGTCGACAGGGGAAGAACACCGGGGAGCTGTTTTTT
-,-,TRBV6-5,TRBJ1-1,CASSYQAGNTEAFF,TGTGCCAGCAGTTACCAAGCGGGGAACACTGAAGCTTTCTTT
-,-,TRBV18,TRBJ2-6,CASSSGSFLSGANVLTF,TGTGCCAGCTCAAGCGGATCGTTCCTCTCTGGGGCCAACGTCCTGACTTTC
-,-,TRBV7-2,TRBJ2-4,CASSLNDSPRNIQYF,TGTGCCAGCAGCTTAAACGACAGCCCCAGAAACATTCAGTACTTC
-,-,TRBV7-2,TRBJ2-7,CASSLGPRYEQYF,TGTGCCAGCAGCTTAGGGCCTCGCTACGAGCAGTACTTC
-,-,TRBV7-2,TRBJ2-3,CASSLVSSHTDTQYF,TGTGCCAGCAGCTTAGTCTCTAGTCACACAGATACGCAGTATTTT
-,-,TRBV6-5,TRBJ1-1,CASSYVGTEAFF,TGTGCCAGCAGTTACGTTGGCACTGAAGCTTTCTTT
-,-,TRBV30,TRBJ1-1,CAWSVRGVTGYTEAFF,TGTGCCTGGAGTGTACGGGGGGTCACTGGGTACACTGAAGCTTTCTTT
-,-,TRBV30,TRBJ1-4,CAWSVQGKLFF,TGTGCCTGGAGTGTACAGGGAAAACTGTTTTTT